Sequencing of this T cell receptor beta chain was carried out in a study of OX40 agonist ivuxolimab in advanced cancers. About the study: The study treated patients with ivuxolimab, an agonistic anti-OX40 (CD134) antibody.

Deletions cut 6 bases from V and 7 bases from J, with 13 bases between. Germline values: CDR1 WSHSY, CDR2 SAAADI. The CDR3 sequence is 13 residues long. Assay: immunoSEQ multiplex PCR; the TCRdb copy retains only in-frame clones and omits some. This table holds about 61,000 clones, nearly 90% found once. This clone was counted only a few times. The antigen is undetermined. Study findings and constraints: Partial responders at 0.1-3.0 mg/kg showed near-lowest clonal expansion. Both blood CD4+ and CD8+ T cells showed clonal growth by week 6 at 0.1 to 3.0 mg/kg.

This clonotype originated in an adult with an advanced solid tumor such as melanoma, head and neck, liver or kidney cancer. This specimen was CD4+ or CD8+ T cells sorted from blood, taken in a trial of the OX40 agonist ivuxolimab. The chain couples TRBV10-2 to TRBJ2-4; maybe TRBD2 (6 bases). CDR3 nucleotides: TGCGCCAGCAGGGAGGGGCAGCGGAACATTCAGTACTTC. Protein sequence: CASREGQRNIQYF.